Here is one TCR beta chain with its context. The antigen is undetermined. This may be a read error, as it is one base from a much larger clone. The CDR3 regions of TCR beta were amplified from RNA transcripts. The HTBI primer set served for first-round RT-PCR of the TCR CDR3. One entry per CDR3 protein results from TCRdb running MiXCR on the multiplex PCR reads. The sample lists 480,000 or so distinct CDR3 sequences; around 15% were seen once. The data derive from a study of T cells in Graves' hyperthyroidism and ophthalmopathy. Germline loops: CDR1 ENHRY, CDR2 SYGVKD. The CDR3 loop spans 16 amino acids. General observations from the study: The model's output predicted ophthalmopathy at a median of around 6.9 months prior to onset.

Material for sequencing was blood. The chain combines TRBV10-3 with TRBJ2-2, with unresolved D. The clonotype originates from a woman between 18 and 30 years old with Graves' hyperthyroidism. For the CDR3, the DNA is TGTGTCATCAGTGATTTCCCCGAGACGAACACCGGGGAGCTGTTTTTT. This codes for CVISDFPETNTGELFF.